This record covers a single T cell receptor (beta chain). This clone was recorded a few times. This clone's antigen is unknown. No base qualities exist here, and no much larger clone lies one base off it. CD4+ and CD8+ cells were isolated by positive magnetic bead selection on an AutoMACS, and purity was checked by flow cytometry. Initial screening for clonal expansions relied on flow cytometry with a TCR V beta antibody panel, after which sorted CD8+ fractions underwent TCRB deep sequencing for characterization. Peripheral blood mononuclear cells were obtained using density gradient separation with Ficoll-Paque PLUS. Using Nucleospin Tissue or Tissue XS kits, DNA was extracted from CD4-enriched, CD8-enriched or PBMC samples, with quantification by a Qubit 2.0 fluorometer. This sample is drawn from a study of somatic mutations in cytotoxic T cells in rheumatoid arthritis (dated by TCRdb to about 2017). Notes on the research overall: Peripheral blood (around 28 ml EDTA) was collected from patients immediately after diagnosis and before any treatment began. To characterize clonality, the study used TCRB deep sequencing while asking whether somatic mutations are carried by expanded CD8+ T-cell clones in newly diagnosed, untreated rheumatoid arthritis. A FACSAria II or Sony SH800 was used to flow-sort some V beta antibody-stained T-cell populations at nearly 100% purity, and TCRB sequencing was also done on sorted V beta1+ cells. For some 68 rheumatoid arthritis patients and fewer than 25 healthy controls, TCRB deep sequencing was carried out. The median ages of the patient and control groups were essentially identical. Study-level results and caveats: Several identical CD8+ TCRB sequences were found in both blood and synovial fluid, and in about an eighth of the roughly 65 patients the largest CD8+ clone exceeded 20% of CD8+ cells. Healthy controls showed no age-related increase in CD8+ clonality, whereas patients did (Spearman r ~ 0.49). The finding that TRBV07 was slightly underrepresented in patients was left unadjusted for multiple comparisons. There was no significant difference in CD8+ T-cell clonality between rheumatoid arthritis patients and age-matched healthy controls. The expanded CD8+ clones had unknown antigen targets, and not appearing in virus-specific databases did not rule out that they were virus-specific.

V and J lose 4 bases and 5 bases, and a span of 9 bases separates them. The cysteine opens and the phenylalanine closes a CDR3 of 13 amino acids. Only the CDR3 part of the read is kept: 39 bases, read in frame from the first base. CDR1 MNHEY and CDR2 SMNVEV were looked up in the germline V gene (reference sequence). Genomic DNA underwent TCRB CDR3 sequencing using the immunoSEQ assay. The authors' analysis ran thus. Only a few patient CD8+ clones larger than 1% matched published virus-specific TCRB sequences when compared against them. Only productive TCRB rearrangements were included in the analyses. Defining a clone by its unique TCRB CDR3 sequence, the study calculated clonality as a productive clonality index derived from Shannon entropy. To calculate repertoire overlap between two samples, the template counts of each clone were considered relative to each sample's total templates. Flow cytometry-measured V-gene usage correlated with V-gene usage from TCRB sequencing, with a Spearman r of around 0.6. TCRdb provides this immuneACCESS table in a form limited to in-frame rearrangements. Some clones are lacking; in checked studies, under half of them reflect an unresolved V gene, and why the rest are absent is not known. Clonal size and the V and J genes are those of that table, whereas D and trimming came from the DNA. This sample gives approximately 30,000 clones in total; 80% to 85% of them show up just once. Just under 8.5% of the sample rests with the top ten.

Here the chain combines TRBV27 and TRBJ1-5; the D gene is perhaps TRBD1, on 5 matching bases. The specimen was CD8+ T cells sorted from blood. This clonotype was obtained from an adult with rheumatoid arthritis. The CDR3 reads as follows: CASSYGAYQPQHF. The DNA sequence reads TGTGCCAGCAGTTATGGGGCGTATCAGCCCCAGCATTTT.